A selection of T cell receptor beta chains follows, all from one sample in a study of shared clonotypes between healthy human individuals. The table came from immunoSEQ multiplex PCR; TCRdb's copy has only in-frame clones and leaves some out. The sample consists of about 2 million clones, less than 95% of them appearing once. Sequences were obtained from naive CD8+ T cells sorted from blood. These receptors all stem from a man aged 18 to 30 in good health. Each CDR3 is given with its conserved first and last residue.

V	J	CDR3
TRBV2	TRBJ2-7	CASNPYEQYF
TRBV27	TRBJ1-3	CASSFSGTGVANTIYF
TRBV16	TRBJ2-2	CASSQGGLTELFF
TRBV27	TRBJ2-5	CASGGQETQYF
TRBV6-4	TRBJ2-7	CASSDLRHRNHYEQYF
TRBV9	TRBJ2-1	CASSAANNEQFF
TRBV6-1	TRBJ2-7	CASRSTSGATYEQYF
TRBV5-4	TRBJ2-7	CASSLGRGASYEQYF
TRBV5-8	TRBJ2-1	CASRLRDTNEQFF
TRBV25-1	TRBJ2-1	CASSLYNEQFF
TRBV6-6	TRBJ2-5	CASSYVGGSGETQYF
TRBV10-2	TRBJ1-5	CASSELPQGDQPQHF
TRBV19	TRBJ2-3	CASIGTSTDTQYF
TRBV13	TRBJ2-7	CASNQGANGEQYF
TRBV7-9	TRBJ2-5	CASSWDSQETQYF
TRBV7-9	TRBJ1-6	CASSLDPPPQGNSPLHF
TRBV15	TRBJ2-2	CATSREGEGYTGELFF
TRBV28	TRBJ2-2	CASSHRTGTGELFF
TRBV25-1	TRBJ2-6	CAGRSGANVLTF
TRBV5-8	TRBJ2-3	CASSLVSGDSKSTQYF
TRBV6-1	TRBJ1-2	CASSSDDHYGYTF
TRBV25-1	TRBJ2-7	CASSRTGPLYEQYF
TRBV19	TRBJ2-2	CASSTDRAGELFF
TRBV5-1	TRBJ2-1	CASSLLRGPYNEQFF
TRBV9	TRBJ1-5	CASSVNGDSNQPQHF
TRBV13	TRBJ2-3	CASSLENTDTQYF
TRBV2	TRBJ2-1	CASSRQGWNEQFF
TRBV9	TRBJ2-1	CASSPPPLNEQFF
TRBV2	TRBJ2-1	CASSGGPYNEQFF
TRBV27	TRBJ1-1	CASSLKALNTEAFF
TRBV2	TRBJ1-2	CASSEDRAAGRTGYTF
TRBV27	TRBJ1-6	CASKETGITPLHF
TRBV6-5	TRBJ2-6	CASSYGGEANVLTF
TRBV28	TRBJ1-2	CASSEGQGVYGYTF
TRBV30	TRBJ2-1	CAWSFPGEQFF
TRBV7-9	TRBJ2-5	CASSWARTPEIGQYF
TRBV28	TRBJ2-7	CASSPRTGITYEQYF
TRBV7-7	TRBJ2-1	CASSPTGAYNEQFF
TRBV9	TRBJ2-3	CASSGDRTATDTQYF
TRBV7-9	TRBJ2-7	CASSLVGGQYF
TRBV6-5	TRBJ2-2	CASSYGLNTGELFF
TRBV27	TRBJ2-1	CASSYGTSGNDEQFF
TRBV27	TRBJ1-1	CASRTDREVDTEAFF
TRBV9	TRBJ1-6	CASSAEGGLIYNSPLHF
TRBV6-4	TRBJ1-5	CASSSWGGRVLGNQPQHF
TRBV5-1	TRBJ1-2	CASSQATGDGYTF
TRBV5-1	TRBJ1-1	CASSLSGAEAFF
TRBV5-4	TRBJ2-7	CASSLTGDPTYEQYF
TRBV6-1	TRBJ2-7	CASSETGVPYEQYF
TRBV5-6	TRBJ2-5	CASTPAPWGETQYF
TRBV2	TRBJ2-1	CASSEREGRERFHNEQFF
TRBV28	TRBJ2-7	CASSPTGGEYEQYF
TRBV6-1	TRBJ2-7	CASSEGRYGAAASYEQYF
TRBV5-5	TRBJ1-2	CASSLQGSDYGYTF
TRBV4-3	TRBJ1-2	CASSQDGDFYGYTF
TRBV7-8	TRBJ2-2	CASSSRQLNTGELFF
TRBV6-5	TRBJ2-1	CASSYERYGGNEQFF
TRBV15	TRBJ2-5	CATSPRTTGVEETQYF
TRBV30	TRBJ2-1	CAWIRRSLNEQFF
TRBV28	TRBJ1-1	CASTRLSSVHTEAFF